The clone carrying this T cell receptor (beta chain) was seen only a few times. Its antigen is not known. This record belongs to a study of T cells after yellow fever vaccination. Overall study: In the case of low-cell-number fractions, SMART-Seq v4 Ultra Low Input was used for preparation.

Study results and caveats: Weaker, the secondary response peaked sooner, at day 5 versus 15. The study re-detected most primary-vaccination clones after the booster (approximately 96% CD4, roughly 88% CD8).

The study made its TCR cDNA through 5'RACE template switching. That step introduced a universal primer site along with UMIs. TCRdb analysed the 5' RACE reads with MiXCR anew, one entry per CDR3 protein. The sample holds some 560,000 distinct CDR3 sequences, roughly a sixth seen once. CDR1 is LGHNA, CDR2 YNFKEQ, per germline. V trimming: 4 bases; J trimming: 0 bases; junction bases outside the gene matches: 9. The CDR3 extends over 18 amino acids. This chain joins TRBV4-2 and TRBJ1-2, with 12 bases identical to TRBD1. This TCR was sampled from a man aged 18-30 years who received the YFV17D yellow fever vaccine. The starting material was PBMCs, obtained less than 6 days after the first yellow fever vaccination. Here the CDR3 DNA reads TGTGCCAGCAGCCCACCCGGGACAGGGGGCTTAGCTAACTATGGCTACACCTTC. Protein sequence: CASSPPGTGGLANYGYTF.